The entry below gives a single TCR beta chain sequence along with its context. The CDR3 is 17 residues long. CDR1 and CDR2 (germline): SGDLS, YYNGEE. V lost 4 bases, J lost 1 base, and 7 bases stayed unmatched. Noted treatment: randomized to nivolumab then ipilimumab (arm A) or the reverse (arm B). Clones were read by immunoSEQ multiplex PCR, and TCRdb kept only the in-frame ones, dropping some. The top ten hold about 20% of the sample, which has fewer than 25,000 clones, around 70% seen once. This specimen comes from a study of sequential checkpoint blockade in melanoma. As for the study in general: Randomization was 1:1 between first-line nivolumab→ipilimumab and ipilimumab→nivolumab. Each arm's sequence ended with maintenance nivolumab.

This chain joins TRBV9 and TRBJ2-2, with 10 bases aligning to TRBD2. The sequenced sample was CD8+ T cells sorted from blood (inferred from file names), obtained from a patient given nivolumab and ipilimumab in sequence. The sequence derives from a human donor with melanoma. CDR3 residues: CASSTRTSGLNTGELFF. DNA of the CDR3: TGTGCCAGCAGCACTAGGACTAGCGGCTTGAACACCGGGGAGCTGTTTTTT.